A single sample gave rise to the 24 T cell receptor beta chains below, sequenced in a study of cytomegalovirus exposure and HLA in healthy donors. The PCR contained 60 Vbeta and 13 Jbeta primers. TCRdb keeps only in-frame clones here, not all; method: immunoSEQ multiplex PCR. The sample holds some 200,000 clones, 75% to 90% seen once. Sequenced sample: PBMCs. Receptors were obtained from a woman in her fifties or sixties in good health and CMV-seropositive.

This clone was found a few times. The rearrangement links TRBV14 to TRBJ1-2; 7 bases agree with TRBD1. Germline CDR1 and CDR2: SGHDN and FVKESK. Germline trimming cut 1 base from V and 4 bases from J; bases unmatched to any gene: 9. The CDR3 runs to 16 residues. CDR3 DNA sequence: TGTGCCAGCAGCCAAGGGACAGGCCACCGGGGCTATGGCTACACCTTC. This translates into CASSQGTGHRGYGYTF.

The rearrangement uses TRBV7-2 and TRBJ2-2; 9 bases map to TRBD1. The CDR3 has 14 amino acids. CDR1 and CDR2 from the germline V gene are SGHTA and FQGNSA. The V segment lost 7 bases and the J segment 10 bases; nucleotides outside the gene matches: 10. CDR3 protein: CASTSYRGREELFF. In DNA, the CDR3 is TGTGCCAGCACATCCTACAGGGGGCGCGAGGAGCTGTTTTTT.

V usage is TRBV28 and J usage is TRBJ1-5, with D unclear. The germline CDR1 and CDR2 sequences are MDHEN and SYDVKM. V gave up 2 bases and J gave up 0 bases, with 14 bases separating them. This CDR3 is built from 17 residues. CDR3 residues: CASSLAPGELSNQPQHF. The DNA for the CDR3 is TGTGCCAGCAGTTTAGCCCCTGGGGAGCTTAGCAATCAGCCCCAGCATTTT. Based on the CDR3 plus reference TRBV28 and TRBJ1-5, the full variable domain is DVKVTQSSRYLVKRTGEKVFLECVQDMDHENMFWYRQDPGLGLRLIYFSYDVKMKEKGDIPEGYSVSREKKERFSLILESASTNQTSMYLCASSLAPGELSNQPQHFGDGTRLSIL.

V gene TRBV5-1 combines with J gene TRBJ1-5; 9 nucleotides align to TRBD1. Trimming cost V 0 bases and J 4 bases; bases outside gene matches: 5. The germline gives CDR1 SGHRS, CDR2 YFSETQ. The CDR3 covers 16 residues. The CDR3 is CASSLDPGQGNQPQHF. The CDR3 DNA is TGCGCCAGCAGCTTGGACCCGGGACAGGGAAATCAGCCCCAGCATTTT.

This chain uses TRBV14 with TRBJ2-2; 8 bases fit TRBD2. From germline, CDR1 is SGHDN and CDR2 FVKESK. The CDR3 runs to 14 residues. The CDR3 protein is CEGLGGRHTGELFF. In nucleotides, the CDR3 is TGTGAAGGGCTGGGCGGGAGGCACACCGGGGAGCTGTTTTTT.

V and J are TRBV4-1 and TRBJ1-1, with 7 bases aligning to TRBD1. This CDR3 region has 13 residues. The germline V gene encodes CDR1 MGHRA and CDR2 YSYEKL. The junction had 5 bases not matched to a gene; V was cut back by 4 bases and J by 6 bases. The CDR3, as DNA: TGCGCCAGCAGCCCGACAGGGCGGGCTGAAGCTTTCTTT. Amino acids: CASSPTGRAEAFF.

The chain carries TRBV4-3 and TRBJ2-7; 12 positions agree with TRBD2. Losses at the gene ends were 1 base for V and 3 bases for J; bases not matched to a gene: 16. The CDR3 totals 20 residues. Germline CDR1 is LGHNA and CDR2 is YSLEER. As DNA, the CDR3 is TGCGCCAGCAGCCAAGTACTATCCGGGGAACTAGCGGGGGGCCTCTACGAGCAGTACTTC. Translated, it gives CASSQVLSGELAGGLYEQYF.

The chain is built from TRBV7-2 and TRBJ1-2; D perhaps matches TRBD1 (5 bases). Germline V gene sequence: CDR1 SGHTA, CDR2 FQGNSA. This CDR3 has 14 amino acids. Deletions cut 0 bases from V and 3 bases from J, with 8 bases between. CDR3 coding DNA: TGTGCCAGCAGCTTAGCGGTAGGGGACTATGGCTACACCTTC. Translation: CASSLAVGDYGYTF.

J is TRBJ2-1 and V is TRBV15, with 8 bases lining up with TRBD2. This CDR3 has 15 residues. With 8 bases clipped from V and 6 bases from J, the junction kept 12 bases outside the gene matches. Germline CDR1 LNHNV, CDR2 YYDKDF (reference sequence). The CDR3, as DNA: TGTGCCACCCAGGCGGGGGGCAGCCTGGGCAATGAGCAGTTCTTC. Translated: CATQAGGSLGNEQFF.

The J gene is TRBJ2-7, the V gene TRBV28, with D tentatively TRBD1 (6 bases). The CDR3 contains 14 residues. The V gene lost 2 bases and the J gene lost 3 bases, with 11 bases spanning the gap. The germline CDR1 and CDR2 sequences are MDHEN and SYDVKM. CDR3 sequence reads: CASSLATGDYEQYF. CDR3 nucleotide sequence: TGTGCCAGCAGTTTAGCGACAGGAGACTACGAGCAGTACTTC.

The chain couples TRBV4-1 to TRBJ2-4, with 8 nucleotides matching TRBD2. After removal of 1 base from V and 0 bases from J, the junction contained 8 bases not matched to a gene. Germline assignment: CDR1 MGHRA and CDR2 YSYEKL. CDR3 length equals 18 residues. CDR3 in DNA: TGCGCCAGCAGCCAAGGGCGGGCAGCGGGGGTAGCCAAAAACATTCAGTACTTC. Protein product: CASSQGRAAGVAKNIQYF.

The chain joins TRBV7-8 to TRBJ1-6; 10 bases map to TRBD1. Germline CDR1 reads SGHVS; CDR2 reads FQNEAQ. The CDR3 length is 15 residues. The ends lost 5 bases at V and 7 bases at J; junction bases unmatched: 5. CDR3 region: CASSQQGQGNSPLHF. The CDR3 bases are TGTGCCAGCAGCCAGCAGGGACAGGGGAATTCACCCCTCCACTTT.

To note about this clone: The same CDR3 also results from other DNA sequences found in this sample. V is TRBV5-4 and J is TRBJ2-2; 13 nucleotides align to TRBD2. Germline V gene sequence: CDR1 SGHNT, CDR2 YYREEE (reference sequence). There are 17 residues in the CDR3. V gave up 4 bases and J gave up 3 bases; unmatched junction bases: 6. CDR3 loop: CASSPGGLAGDTGELFF. Written as DNA, the CDR3 is TGTGCCAGCAGCCCCGGCGGACTAGCGGGGGACACCGGGGAGCTGTTTTTT.

The chain joins TRBV7-3 to TRBJ2-3; TRBD2 agrees at 8 bases. The CDR3 has 15 residues. Germline CDR1 and CDR2: SGHTA and FQGTGA. Trimming removed 2 bases from V and 0 bases from J; junction bases left unmatched: 1. CDR3 in amino acids: CASSLLAGSTDTQYF. CDR3 nucleotides: TGTGCCAGCAGCTTACTAGCGGGTAGCACAGATACGCAGTATTTT.

The chain recombines TRBV4-3 with TRBJ2-3; 13 nucleotides align to TRBD2. V shed 1 base, J shed 11 bases, and the junction held 9 bases outside the gene matches. CDR3 length: 16 amino acids. Germline CDR1 is LGHNA and CDR2 is YSLEER. The CDR3: CASSQALAGGTVRQYF. The CDR3, as DNA: TGCGCCAGCAGCCAAGCACTAGCGGGGGGGACGGTCAGGCAGTATTTT.

V is TRBV2 and J is TRBJ1-5; D not resolved. Per the germline V gene, CDR1 is SNHLY and CDR2 is FYNNEI. With 2 bases removed from V and 4 bases from J, the gap between germline ends came to 6 bases. This CDR3 is built from 13 residues. The CDR3 spells CASSEQLNQPQHF. CDR3 DNA: TGTGCCAGCAGTGAACAGTTAAATCAGCCCCAGCATTTT.

The V gene is TRBV21-1, the J gene TRBJ1-6. TRBV21-1 is termed a pseudogene. The CDR3 loop spans 17 amino acids. The CDR3 DNA is TGTGCCAGCCCTCACACGTTAGCGAGCTCCTATAATTCACCCCTCCACTTT. Protein product: CASPHTLASSYNSPLHF.

The V and J genes are TRBV6-1 and TRBJ1-5; perhaps TRBD1 as D (5 bases). The CDR3 is 14 residues long. V was pared by 6 bases and J by 2 bases, with 11 bases between. Germline V gene lookup returns CDR1 MNHNS and CDR2 SASEGT. CDR3 sequence (DNA): TGTGCCAGCAGACAGGTCCGGGGCAATCAGCCCCAGCATTTT. Residues: CASRQVRGNQPQHF.

This chain links TRBV2 with TRBJ2-1; D is possibly TRBD2 (6 bases). This CDR3 comprises 11 residues. V was trimmed by 11 bases and J by 7 bases, leaving 12 bases between them. The germline CDR1 and CDR2 sequences are SNHLY and FYNNEI. The CDR3 DNA reads as TGTGCCGGGACTCAACTTAATGAGCAGTTCTTC. It specifies CAGTQLNEQFF.

This clone was recorded only once. The V gene is TRBV28, the J gene TRBJ2-7; TRBD1 matches at 12 bases. This CDR3 is 15 amino acids long. With 5 bases clipped from V and 5 bases from J, the junction kept 7 bases outside the gene matches. Germline-derived CDR1 and CDR2 are MDHEN and SYDVKM. This chain's CDR3 is CASSSRDRGQHEQYF. The DNA for the CDR3 is TGTGCCAGCAGTAGCCGGGACAGGGGGCAGCACGAGCAGTACTTC.

The chain links TRBV13 to TRBJ2-7; 16 bases map to TRBD2. In germline, CDR1 is PRHDT, CDR2 FYEKMQ (reference sequence). V trimming: 4 bases; J trimming: 1 base; junction bases outside the gene matches: 4. This CDR3 spans 17 amino acids. CDR3: CASSWGLAGGKSYEQYF. The CDR3 DNA is TGTGCCAGCAGCTGGGGACTAGCGGGGGGGAAATCCTACGAGCAGTACTTC.

The rearrangement joins TRBV5-4 to TRBJ2-7; possible D gene TRBD1, 6 bases. The length of the CDR3 is 14 residues. The germline V gene has CDR1 SGHNT and CDR2 YYREEE (reference sequence). The V and J ends lost 3 bases and 0 bases respectively, with 10 bases between them. The CDR3 DNA is TGTGCCAGCAGCTCTCAGGGGATCTCCTACGAGCAGTACTTC. Translated, it gives CASSSQGISYEQYF. Full variable domain (rest looked up from reference TRBV5-4 and TRBJ2-7): ETGVTQSPTHLIKTRGQQVTLRCSSQSGHNTVSWYQQALGQGPQFIFQYYREEENGRGNFPPRFSGLQFPNYSSELNVNALELDDSALYLCASSSQGISYEQYFGPGTRLTVT.

The rearrangement uses TRBV18 and TRBJ2-7, with D uncertain. The CDR3 is made up of 14 amino acids. Germline loops: CDR1 KGHSH, CDR2 LQKENI. V was trimmed by 4 bases and J by 5 bases, leaving 15 bases between them. In DNA form, the CDR3 reads TGTGCCAGCTCACTCCCCAGGTCCCTCCACGAGCAGTACTTC. Amino acid sequence: CASSLPRSLHEQYF.

The chain employs TRBV7-9 and TRBJ2-7, with 7 bases identical to TRBD1. CDR3 length: 16 amino acids. V shed 1 base, J shed 2 bases, and the junction held 8 bases outside the gene matches. Germline CDR1 reads SEHNR; CDR2 reads FQNEAQ (reference sequence). CDR3 sequence (DNA): TGTGCCAGCAGCTTAGGGCCCGGGACAGCGGCCTACGAGCAGTACTTC. Translated, it gives CASSLGPGTAAYEQYF.